This T cell receptor beta chain was sequenced in a study of cytomegalovirus exposure and HLA in healthy donors. Study-level points and caveats: Common viral pathogens (according to a later analysis) appeared linked to several of the most significant clusters. Previous analysis showed most TCR beta V segments were productive about 90% or about 30% of the time.

PCR used 60 Vbeta primers and 13 Jbeta primers. Clones were read by immunoSEQ multiplex PCR, and TCRdb kept only the in-frame ones, dropping some. The data include 100,000 to 150,000 clones; the top ten clones carry approximately 1.8%. Comment on this clone: Its antigen remains unidentified.

The sequenced sample consisted of PBMCs. This clonotype was obtained from a man between 18 and 29 years old in good health and CMV-seronegative.

In nucleotides, the CDR3 is TGTGCCAGCAGCCAGGGAGCGGGAGTAGGGTACGAGCAGTACTTC. This encodes CASSQGAGVGYEQYF. The rearrangement joins TRBV4-2 to TRBJ2-7; 8 nucleotides agree with TRBD2. Germline CDR1 is LGHNA and CDR2 is YNFKEQ. V lost 3 bases, J lost 4 bases, and 8 bases stayed unmatched. The CDR3 sequence is 15 residues long.